This TCR beta chain was documented in a study of blood T cell repertoires in COVID-19. In the study overall: The samples span acute and convalescent COVID-19 from the United States, Italy and Spain. Sample material is recorded as cDNA or gDNA derived from T cells, B-cell-depleted T cells, or PBMCs.

Methods used by the authors: Reference gene primers were amplified, and this amplification served to estimate nucleated cell counts. Some clones are missing from TCRdb's copy, which holds only in-frame ones; the method was immunoSEQ multiplex PCR. V and J calls and clone size come straight from that table; D and trimming were deduced from the DNA. The sample shows about 47,000 clones, under 90% of them seen only once. The CDR3 is 16 residues long. Germline values: CDR1 SGHKS, CDR2 YYEKEE (reference sequence). J lost 6 bases, V lost 4 bases, and 8 bases had no gene match. This clone has only a few counts.

Sequenced input: peripheral blood. The chain uses TRBV5-5 and TRBJ2-3; 13 bases map to TRBD2. This receptor was taken from a man in his 60s with acute or convalescent COVID-19. CDR3: CASSLQLAGGRDTQYF. As DNA, the CDR3 is TGTGCCAGCAGCCTCCAACTAGCGGGGGGGAGGGATACGCAGTATTTT.